This passage covers 10 T cell receptor beta chains from one sample sequenced in a study of vaccination effects on CD4 cells after COVID-19. Sequencing was preceded by expansion of antigen-specific CD4+ T cells with viral peptide pools in the ViraFEST assay. After less than twelve days in culture, the CD4+ T cells were isolated. The cohort was immunized with two doses of either the BNT162b2 or mRNA-1273 vaccine. Only in-frame clones appear in the TCRdb table, and some are missing; sequencing was by immunoSEQ multiplex PCR. The sample includes 60,000 to 90,000 clones, approximately 81% of them seen just once. The antigens of these receptors remain unknown. Here the sequenced sample was CD4+ T cells from PBMCs cultured with HCoV-229E spike peptides, taken after COVID-19 vaccination. These receptors all stem from a human donor who received a COVID-19 vaccine.

The V call is TRBV7-2, the J call TRBJ1-2, with D unresolved. V was pared by 6 bases and J by 3 bases, with 17 bases between. Per germline, CDR1 SGHTA and CDR2 FQGNSA. CDR3 size: 15 residues. The CDR3 reads CASSQSTRRYYGYTF. In DNA form, the CDR3 reads TGTGCCAGCAGTCAAAGTACCCGGCGGTACTATGGCTACACCTTC.

The chain employs TRBV5-1 and TRBJ2-2, with D uncertain. The CDR3 extends over 14 amino acids. Trimming removed 0 bases from V and 6 bases from J, with 9 bases in between. Germline V lookup: CDR1 SGHRS, CDR2 YFSETQ. CDR3 sequence reads: CASSLDGGPGELFF. The CDR3, as DNA: TGCGCCAGCAGCTTGGACGGCGGTCCCGGGGAGCTGTTTTTT.

The chain couples TRBV24-1 to TRBJ2-7; 7 nucleotides match TRBD1. The junction had 11 bases not matched to a gene; V was cut back by 8 bases and J by 2 bases. From germline, CDR1 is KGHDR and CDR2 SFDVKD. This CDR3 is built from 15 residues. The CDR3 region is CATTSPGQLTYEQYV. Written as DNA, the CDR3 is TGTGCCACCACCTCACCGGGACAGCTGACCTACGAGCAGTACGTC.

The gene calls are TRBV19 and TRBJ2-3; no clear D gene. CDR1 is LNHDA and CDR2 is SQIVND in the germline V gene (reference sequence). This CDR3 comprises 15 residues. The ends were cut back, 8 bases at V and 0 bases at J, with 15 bases in the middle. CDR3 DNA: TGTGCCAGTGCCCCCCGTGGAGTTAGCACAGATACGCAGTATTTT. This translates into CASAPRGVSTDTQYF.

CDR3: CASSLTRQQQKQFF. CDR3 coding DNA: TGTGCCAGCAGTCTCACCAGACAGCAGCAGAAGCAGTTCTTC. The V and J genes are TRBV6-5 and TRBJ2-1; D is possibly TRBD1 (5 bases). This CDR3 region has 14 residues. Between the trimmed V and J ends, which lost 5 bases and 11 bases, there was a span of 19 bases. Per germline, CDR1 MNHEY and CDR2 SVGAGI.

This rearrangement joins TRBV5-1 to TRBJ1-4, with TRBD1 identical over 8 bases. Germline V gene sequence: CDR1 SGHRS, CDR2 YFSETQ. The length of the CDR3 is 17 residues. After removal of 0 bases from V and 8 bases from J, the junction contained 12 bases not matched to a gene. The CDR3 loop is CASSLGPTGAEWEKLFF. In DNA, the CDR3 is TGCGCCAGCAGCTTGGGGCCGACAGGGGCTGAGTGGGAAAAACTGTTTTTT.

The chain has TRBV19 and TRBJ1-2, with D unclear. V lost 6 bases to trimming and J lost 7 bases, with 24 bases between them. The length of the CDR3 is 16 residues. CDR1 and CDR2 (germline): LNHDA, SQIVND (reference sequence). CDR3 sequence reads: CASSPDRPPAAGGYTF. The CDR3 DNA reads as TGTGCCAGTAGCCCCGACCGGCCCCCCGCTGCGGGTGGCTACACCTTC. The full variable domain, completed using reference TRBV19 and TRBJ1-2, is DGGITQSPKYLFRKEGQNVTLSCEQNLNHDAMYWYRQDPGQGLRLIYYSQIVNDFQKGDIAEGYSVSREKKESFPLTVTSAQKNPTAFYLCASSPDRPPAAGGYTFGSGTRLTVV.

The V gene is TRBV7-2, the J gene TRBJ1-6; possible D gene TRBD1, 6 bases. The CDR3 spans 16 residues. Germline V gene data show CDR1 as SGHTA and CDR2 as FQGNSA. V was pared by 6 bases and J by 8 bases, with 20 bases between. CDR3 residues: CASSPGGRRGDSPLHF. Written as DNA, the CDR3 is TGTGCCAGCAGTCCAGGAGGGCGCAGGGGTGATTCACCCCTCCACTTT.

DNA for the CDR3: TGTGCCAGCAGCAAATGTAGCGGGTCGTCCTACGAGCAGTACGTC. Amino acids: CASSKCSGSSYEQYV. J is TRBJ2-7 and V is TRBV21-1; TRBD2 reflects the table's D call only, with no check against the DNA. TRBV21-1 is recorded as a pseudogene. The CDR3 sequence is 15 residues long.

The V gene is TRBV7-2, the J gene TRBJ2-5; a weak D match, TRBD2 (5 bases). The CDR3 covers 16 residues. The V and J ends lost 1 base and 0 bases respectively, with 12 bases between them. CDR1 and CDR2 (germline): SGHTA, FQGNSA. As DNA, the CDR3 is TGTGCCAGCAGCTTAGGTATCTCGGGGAACCAAGAGACCCAGTACTTC. Encoded protein: CASSLGISGNQETQYF.